This T cell receptor beta chain was identified in a study of Ad26.COV2.S vaccination and SARS-CoV-2 variants. Study-wide background: The study gave Ad26.COV2.S intramuscularly, once or twice 56 days apart.

Sequencing was performed with immunoSEQ multiplex PCR; in TCRdb, only in-frame clones are kept and a portion is missing. This sample has roughly 390,000 clones; roughly nine tenths occur once, and the top ten carry roughly 3%. The CDR3 is 16 amino acids. Trimming removed 3 bases at V and 1 base at J, with 16 bases between. Germline V gives CDR1 LGHDT, CDR2 YNNKEL (reference sequence). Treatment noted: 19 received Ad26.COV2.S at low or high dose, single or two shots; about five received placebo; per-sample allocation not given. Day 63 after the first vaccine or placebo injection was the time point for sampling.

This sequence joins TRBV3-1 (or the pseudogene TRBV3-2) and TRBJ2-7; D gene ambiguous. The TCR comes from a person aged 18 to 65 who received the Ad26.COV2.S COVID-19 vaccine or a placebo. The sequencing used peripheral blood, collected in a trial of Ad26.COV2.S vaccine versus placebo. CDR3 amino acids: CASSQRVGAYSYEQYF. CDR3 bases: TGTGCCAGCAGCCAGCGAGTAGGCGCATATTCCTACGAGCAGTACTTC.